Detailed here is one TCR beta chain. The CDR3 has 15 residues. Germline V lookup: CDR1 SGHDN, CDR2 FVKESK. With 6 bases removed from V and 5 bases from J, the gap between germline ends came to 16 bases. This entry belongs to a study of shared clonotypes between healthy human individuals. All donors were Caucasian adults living in Nashville, Tennessee. Samples underwent the assay at deep level. Genomic DNA (from each subset) was split evenly across several immunoSEQ plates. Study processing details: From ImmunoSEQ came sequences covering only the junction and carrying no quality scores, so filtering differed. Repertoires were generated with immunoSEQ multiplex PCR, while TCRdb's copy carries only in-frame clones and drops some. For V, J and clone size, that table is used; D and trimming come from the DNA. The sample includes approximately 480,000 clones, 75% to 80% of them seen just once.

This TCR was sampled from a woman between 35 and 50 years old in good health. Some clones in this sample may be carry-over from other donors' samples. The sample taken for sequencing was PBMCs. The chain links TRBV14 to TRBJ1-4, with D perhaps TRBD1 (5 bases). The CDR3 loop reads CASSQYRQQNEKLFF. The CDR3 nucleotides are TGTGCCAGCAGTCAATACCGACAGCAAAATGAAAAACTGTTTTTT. Complete variable domain (other parts from reference TRBV14 and TRBJ1-4): EAGVTQFPSHSVIEKGQTVTLRCDPISGHDNLYWYRRVMGKEIKFLLHFVKESKQDESGMPNNRFLAERTGGTYSTLKVQPAELEDSGVYFCASSQYRQQNEKLFFGSGTQLSVL.